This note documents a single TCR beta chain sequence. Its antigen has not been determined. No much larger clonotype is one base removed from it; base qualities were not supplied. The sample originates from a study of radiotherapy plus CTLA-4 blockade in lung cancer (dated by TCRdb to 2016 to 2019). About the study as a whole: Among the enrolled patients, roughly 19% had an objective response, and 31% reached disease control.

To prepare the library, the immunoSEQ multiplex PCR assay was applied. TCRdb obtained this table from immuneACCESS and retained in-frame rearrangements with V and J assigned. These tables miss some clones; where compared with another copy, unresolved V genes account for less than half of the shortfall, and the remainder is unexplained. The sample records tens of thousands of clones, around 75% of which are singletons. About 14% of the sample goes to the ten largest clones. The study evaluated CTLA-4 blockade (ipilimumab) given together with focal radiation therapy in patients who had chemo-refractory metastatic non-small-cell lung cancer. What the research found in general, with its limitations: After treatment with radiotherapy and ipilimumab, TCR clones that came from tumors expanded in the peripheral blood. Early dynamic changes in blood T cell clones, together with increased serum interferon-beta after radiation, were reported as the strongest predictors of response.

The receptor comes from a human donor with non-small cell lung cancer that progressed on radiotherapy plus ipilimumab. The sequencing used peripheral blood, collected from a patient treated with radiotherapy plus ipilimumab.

The nucleotides read TGCGCCAGCGGCCCCCCCGGGGGGCTGTCTAGCGACCTCTCCTACGAGCAGTACTTC. It encodes CASGPPGGLSSDLSYEQYF. This chain joins TRBV5-1 to TRBJ2-7, and perhaps TRBD2 as D gene, on 7 matching bases. The CDR3 covers 19 residues, taking in both the cysteine and the phenylalanine. The only DNA kept is the CDR3, 57 bases in frame from the first base. Between the V and J ends, shortened by 7 bases and 0 bases respectively, the junction contains 29 bases. CDR1 and CDR2, per the germline V gene, are SGHRS and YFSETQ.